These T cell receptor beta chains were read from a single sample in a study of shared clonotypes between healthy human individuals. Libraries were prepared by immunoSEQ multiplex PCR; TCRdb keeps only in-frame clonotypes and omits some of them. The sample holds roughly 640,000 clones, about 96% seen once. Sequencing input: naive CD4+ T cells sorted from blood. These receptors were collected from a woman in her twenties or thirties in good health. Both conserved end residues are part of each CDR3. Fields, in order: CDR3 length, D gene, V gene, CDR3 protein. A D gene is named only where the DNA matches it firmly.

>12|.|TRBV6-5
CASSTLEPEQFF
>12|.|TRBV29-1
CSVREGNQPQHF
>17|TRBD2|TRBV7-2
CASSPKGLAGGQNEQFF
>16|TRBD1|TRBV4-1
CASSRVSGTGGGGQYF
>15|.|TRBV28
CASSYRPGISYEQYF
>13|.|TRBV28
CAAAAGPIYGYTF
>17|TRBD2|TRBV5-1
CASSGTSGLHSYNEQFF
>17|TRBD2|TRBV7-2
CASSLYRASGTPETQYF
>16|TRBD2|TRBV2
CASSEIAGGLSETQYF
>15|TRBD1|TRBV6-6
CASTTTGEGNQPQHF
>13|.|TRBV6-6
CASNAETYNEQFF
>13|TRBD1|TRBV10-3
CAISRDREAEAFF
>15|.|TRBV28
CASSLTDTTNEKLFF
>15|.|TRBV27
CASSFVDSGANVLTF
>15|TRBD1|TRBV5-1
CASSLGDRLQETQYF
>17|.|TRBV6-1
CASSEMSTASGANVLTF
>16|.|TRBV9
CASSTGPGVAKNIQYF
>15|TRBD2|TRBV7-2
CASSLGTSGTYEQYF
>14|.|TRBV28
CASSHGTITYEQYF
>14|.|TRBV29-1
CSVGVGSSTDTQYF
>15|TRBD1|TRBV5-6
CASSEGQGAWYEQYF
>16|.|TRBV19
CASSTRSEVANNEQFF
>13|.|TRBV14
CASSLRFSNGYTF
>16|TRBD1|TRBV5-1
CASSGRDRGLGNTIYF
>13|TRBD1|TRBV19
CAGKTGGFYEQYF
>15|.|TRBV4-1
CASSSPNQERIGYTF
>16|.|TRBV28
CASSPLLILSYNEQFF
>12|.|TRBV7-9
CASSHRGYEQYF
>14|.|TRBV10-1
CASALDPSYNEQFF
>15|.|TRBV19
CASSIDGANRYEQYF
>15|.|TRBV7-8
CASSLEGLANEKLFF
>14|.|TRBV6-5
CATREAVTRDEQFF
>13|.|TRBV28
CASSNRVRQPQHF
>14|TRBD1|TRBV28
CASSFRQGSYEQYF
>19|.|TRBV21-1
CASSTGPGQGFRGDYGYTF
>13|.|TRBV28
CASNQIAKNIQYF
>15|TRBD2|TRBV28
CASSGSGSFGDTQYF
>14|.|TRBV10-2
CASSLGGGAGELFF
>16|TRBD2|TRBV27
CASRGLAPYSYNEQFF
>15|.|TRBV11-2
CASSLRGALNTEAFF
>15|TRBD2|TRBV28
CASIGGGRGVDTQYF
>14|TRBD2|TRBV28
CATLAGSSPYEQYF
>17|.|TRBV5-1
CASSLAGDGVSYNEQFF
>15|TRBD2|TRBV27
CASSLRGREVGTQYF
>16|TRBD1|TRBV25-1
CASSKAVDRDHTEAFF
>14|TRBD2|TRBV6-1
CASRRTSGDYEQYF